One sample yielded the 26 T cell receptor beta chains listed below, sequenced in a study of cytomegalovirus exposure and HLA in healthy donors. PCR amplification relied on 60 Vbeta primers (plus 13 Jbeta primers). Profiling relied on immunoSEQ multiplex PCR, and the TCRdb table lists in-frame clones only, not all of them. The sample lists approximately 120,000 clones, around 70% occurring once. The sequencing sample was made of PBMCs. These receptors were collected from a man aged 25-45 years in good health and CMV-seronegative.

The rearrangement joins TRBV4-3 to TRBJ1-6, with D unresolved. This CDR3 region has 15 residues. Trimming took off 1 base at V and 7 bases at J, with 11 bases between the two ends. Germline V gene data show CDR1 as LGHNA and CDR2 as YSLEER. This chain's CDR3 is CASSQGLATNSPLHF. The CDR3, as DNA: TGCGCCAGCAGCCAAGGATTAGCCACCAATTCACCCCTCCACTTT.

The CDR3 sequence is CASSSRGPGEKLFF. Here the CDR3 DNA reads TGTGCCAGCAGCTCTAGGGGGCCTGGTGAAAAACTGTTTTTT. The chain has TRBV7-9 and TRBJ1-4, with 7 positions matching TRBD1. CDR1 and CDR2 from the germline V gene are SEHNR and FQNEAQ (reference sequence). This CDR3 contains 14 residues. V lost 4 bases to trimming and J lost 7 bases; unmatched junction nucleotides: 6.

The chain carries TRBV5-1 and TRBJ2-7; the D is unclear. V was clipped by 2 bases and J by 2 bases, with 5 bases between them. Germline-derived CDR1 and CDR2 are SGHRS and YFSETQ. The CDR3 sequence is 12 residues long. CDR3 in amino acids: CASSFPAYEQYF. The CDR3 nucleotides are TGCGCCAGCAGCTTTCCAGCCTACGAGCAGTACTTC.

The CDR3: CASSQEGRDGYTF. In DNA, the CDR3 is TGCGCCAGCAGCCAAGAAGGCAGGGATGGCTACACCTTC. The rearrangement links TRBV4-3 to TRBJ1-2, with a weak D call TRBD1 (5 bases). Germline CDR1 is LGHNA and CDR2 is YSLEER. Deletions cut 0 bases from V and 6 bases from J, with 8 bases between. This CDR3 spans 13 amino acids.

This chain uses TRBV7-9 with TRBJ1-1, with D hard to call. V dropped 5 bases and J dropped 9 bases, with 16 bases sitting between them. This CDR3 has 13 amino acids. In germline, CDR1 is SEHNR, CDR2 FQNEAQ (reference sequence). CDR3 in amino acids: CASSVDPGRQAFF. The CDR3 DNA sequence: TGTGCCAGCAGCGTAGACCCGGGTAGGCAAGCTTTCTTT. Combining the CDR3 with reference TRBV7-9 and TRBJ1-1 gives the whole variable domain DTGVSQNPRHKITKRGQNVTFRCDPISEHNRLYWYRQTLGQGPEFLTYFQNEAQLEKSRLLSDRFSAERPKGSFSTLEIQRTEQGDSAMYLCASSVDPGRQAFFGQGTRLTVV.

The gene calls are TRBV5-1 and TRBJ2-5; the match to TRBD2 covers 11 bases. CDR3 length equals 16 residues. Germline CDR1 and CDR2: SGHRS and YFSETQ. The V and J ends lost 0 bases and 6 bases, in that order; junction bases with no gene match: 7. The CDR3, as DNA: TGCGCCAGCAGCTTGGACCTAGCGGGGGGCCCAAAGACCCAGTACTTC. This translates into CASSLDLAGGPKTQYF.

The V gene is TRBV30, the J gene TRBJ1-2, with 9 bases aligning to TRBD1. Germline V gene lookup returns CDR1 GTSNPN and CDR2 SVGIG (reference sequence). There are 14 residues in the CDR3. Losses at the gene ends were 2 bases for V and 7 bases for J; bases not matched to a gene: 8. This CDR3 is CAWSWGQGLRGYTF. For the CDR3, the DNA is TGTGCCTGGAGTTGGGGACAGGGATTGCGTGGCTACACCTTC. Filled out from reference TRBV30 and TRBJ1-2, the complete variable domain reads SQTIHQWPATLVQPVGSPLSLECTVEGTSNPNLYWYRQAAGRGLQLLFYSVGIGQISSEVPQNLSASRPQDRQFILSSKKLLLSDSGFYLCAWSWGQGLRGYTFGSGTRLTVV.

V usage is TRBV11-2 and J usage is TRBJ1-2; D unclear. The V end lost 5 bases, the J end lost 2 bases, and 12 bases lay between the germline ends. The length of the CDR3 is 14 residues. The germline V gene has CDR1 SGHAT and CDR2 FQNNGV. The CDR3 DNA reads as TGTGCCAGCAGCCCGCAACTCGCCAACTATGGCTACACCTTC. Translating gives CASSPQLANYGYTF.

This clone was seen a handful of times. This chain connects TRBV5-1 to TRBJ2-1, with TRBD2 matching over 8 bases. Germline loops: CDR1 SGHRS, CDR2 YFSETQ. Trimming took 3 bases from V and 8 from J; bases not matched to a gene: 4. The CDR3 is 13 amino acids. The CDR3 reads CASSYGGAHEQFF. CDR3 DNA: TGCGCCAGCAGCTACGGGGGGGCCCATGAGCAGTTCTTC.

In this sample, this clone turned up once. The chain has TRBV6-6 and TRBJ1-4; TRBD1 is a possible D gene (6 bases). The CDR3 totals 16 residues. Germline V gene sequence: CDR1 MNHNY, CDR2 SVGAGI (reference sequence). Trimming took 5 bases from V and 5 from J, leaving 18 bases between them. DNA for the CDR3: TGTGCCAGCAGTCCCCAGACAGGTGCGACCAATGAAAAACTGTTTTTT. Translation: CASSPQTGATNEKLFF.

The chain carries TRBV28 and TRBJ1-5, with 9 positions matching TRBD1. The germline V gene encodes CDR1 MDHEN and CDR2 SYDVKM. This CDR3 comprises 15 residues. V shed 5 bases and J 9 bases; nucleotides not matched to a gene: 11. This CDR3 is CASSPSGTGLRPQHF. Written as DNA, the CDR3 is TGTGCCAGCAGTCCCTCCGGGACAGGGTTGCGGCCCCAGCATTTT.

The genes are TRBV5-6 and TRBJ2-7; tentatively, D is TRBD2 (5 bases). The CDR3 has 14 residues. Trimming removed 2 bases at V and 3 bases at J, with 12 bases between. Germline V gene lookup returns CDR1 SGHDT and CDR2 YYEEEE. CDR3 nucleotide sequence: TGTGCCAGCAGCTTAGGACTGTCGGTCTACGAGCAGTACTTC. It encodes CASSLGLSVYEQYF.

This clone was counted a few times. The V and J genes are TRBV27 and TRBJ1-1, with D hard to call. CDR1 MNHEY and CDR2 SMNVEV come from the germline V gene (reference sequence). Deletions cut 2 bases from V and 4 bases from J, with 20 bases between. The CDR3 length is 17 residues. The CDR3 nucleotides read TGTGCCAGCAGTTTACCGCATCGGACGGGGATGGGCACTGAAGCTTTCTTT. This sequence encodes CASSLPHRTGMGTEAFF.

The V gene is TRBV7-9, the J gene TRBJ2-2; D might be TRBD2 (6 bases). CDR1 is SEHNR and CDR2 is FQNEAQ in the germline V gene (reference sequence). CDR3 size: 13 residues. V dropped 4 bases and J dropped 11 bases, with 14 bases sitting between them. CDR3: CASSWVAGSELFF. The CDR3 bases are TGTGCCAGCAGCTGGGTGGCGGGGTCAGAGCTGTTTTTT.

This chain's CDR3 is CASSPTENYGYTF. DNA for the CDR3: TGCGCCAGCAGCCCGACAGAAAACTATGGCTACACCTTC. The rearrangement uses TRBV5-1 and TRBJ1-2; tentative D call: TRBD1 (5 bases). V lost 4 bases to trimming and J lost 2 bases, with 9 bases between them. Per the germline V gene, CDR1 is SGHRS and CDR2 is YFSETQ. The CDR3 covers 13 residues.

The chain is built from TRBV2 and TRBJ1-2; 8 bases are a match to TRBD1. This CDR3 has 15 residues. V was clipped by 3 bases and J by 6 bases; unmatched bases: 9. Per germline, CDR1 SNHLY and CDR2 FYNNEI. CDR3 region: CASSDLTGVVNGYTF. The CDR3 DNA is TGTGCCAGCAGTGATCTGACAGGGGTAGTAAATGGCTACACCTTC.

This sequence joins TRBV27 and TRBJ2-3; D is possibly TRBD2 (6 bases). The CDR3 is 14 residues long. The V end was cut by 7 bases, the J end by 4 bases, with 15 bases between. CDR1 MNHEY and CDR2 SMNVEV come from the germline V gene (reference sequence). The CDR3: CASTWVSGSDTQYF. Written as DNA, the CDR3 is TGTGCCAGCACCTGGGTTAGCGGATCAGATACGCAGTATTTT.

The CDR3 sequence: CASRDGLVSTDTQYF. DNA for the CDR3: TGTGCCAGCAGGGACGGACTAGTCAGCACAGATACGCAGTATTTT. V and J are TRBV6-5 and TRBJ2-3; TRBD2 matches at 7 bases. CDR3 length: 15 residues. J gave up 0 bases and V 6 bases, and 6 bases lay outside the gene matches. Germline-derived CDR1 and CDR2 are MNHEY and SVGAGI.

This clone was seen a few times. J is TRBJ1-2 and V is TRBV19, with unresolved D. Germline CDR1 is LNHDA and CDR2 is SQIVND (reference sequence). The CDR3 contains 14 residues. V lost 4 bases and J lost 4, with 13 bases in between. In nucleotides, the CDR3 is TGTGCCAGTAGTAGGCGCACAGAAACCTATGGCTACACCTTC. Encoded protein: CASSRRTETYGYTF. Together with reference TRBV19 and TRBJ1-2, the CDR3 gives the full variable domain: DGGITQSPKYLFRKEGQNVTLSCEQNLNHDAMYWYRQDPGQGLRLIYYSQIVNDFQKGDIAEGYSVSREKKESFPLTVTSAQKNPTAFYLCASSRRTETYGYTFGSGTRLTVV.

Here the CDR3 reads CASSYSGQVHTEAFF. CDR3 DNA: TGTGCCAGCAGTTACTCTGGACAGGTACACACTGAAGCTTTCTTT. The chain recombines TRBV6-5 with TRBJ1-1, with TRBD1 matching 7 bases. Germline V gene sequence: CDR1 MNHEY, CDR2 SVGAGI. The CDR3 contains 15 residues. With V trimmed by 0 bases and J by 3 bases, 4 bases remained unmatched.

V gene TRBV25-1 combines with J gene TRBJ1-2; 10 bases line up with TRBD1. CDR3 length: 15 residues. The V segment lost 1 base and the J segment 5 bases; nucleotides outside the gene matches: 4. Germline V gene data show CDR1 as MGHDK and CDR2 as SYGVNS. CDR3 nucleotide sequence: TGTGCCAGCAGTGAATGGACAGGGGGGGTATATGGCTACACCTTC. This translates into CASSEWTGGVYGYTF.

V is TRBV6-5 and J is TRBJ1-5; 7 nucleotides align to TRBD1. The CDR3 covers 14 residues. Germline-derived CDR1 and CDR2 are MNHEY and SVGAGI. After removal of 7 bases from V and 7 bases from J, the junction contained 10 bases not matched to a gene. The CDR3 DNA reads as TGTGCCAGCACCGAAAGAGGGGGCCGACAGCCCCAGCATTTT. Protein product: CASTERGGRQPQHF.

This clone was detected only a few times. The rearrangement uses TRBV11-2 and TRBJ2-7; 7 bases are shared with TRBD1. With 1 base clipped from V and 2 bases from J, the junction kept 5 bases outside the gene matches. Germline CDR1 and CDR2: SGHAT and FQNNGV. There are 15 residues in the CDR3. The CDR3 loop reads CASSLGNRGPYEQYF. The CDR3 bases are TGTGCCAGCAGCTTAGGAAACAGGGGCCCCTACGAGCAGTACTTC.

The chain uses TRBV5-1 and TRBJ2-3; no clear D. Germline V gene lookup returns CDR1 SGHRS and CDR2 YFSETQ. V was clipped by 0 bases and J by 1 base, with 6 bases between them. The CDR3 runs to 14 residues. The DNA of the CDR3 is TGCGCCAGCAGCTTGGACTCTGGCACAGATACGCAGTATTTT. It encodes CASSLDSGTDTQYF.

The chain has TRBV6-5 and TRBJ2-7; 9 nucleotides agree with TRBD1. The ends lost 5 bases at V and 2 bases at J; junction bases unmatched: 4. The germline V gene encodes CDR1 MNHEY and CDR2 SVGAGI. The CDR3 is 14 amino acids. The CDR3 sequence is CASSRRDRAYEQYF. The CDR3 DNA is TGTGCCAGCAGTAGACGGGACAGGGCCTACGAGCAGTACTTC.

In DNA form, the CDR3 reads TGCAGCGTAACGCCCGGTCTAGCGGGCTACGAGCAGTACTTC. It specifies CSVTPGLAGYEQYF. The gene calls are TRBV29-1 and TRBJ2-7, with 8 bases that match TRBD2. CDR3 length: 14 residues. J gave up 3 bases and V 6 bases, and 10 bases lay outside the gene matches. The V gene's germline CDR1 is SQVTM and CDR2 ANQGSEA.